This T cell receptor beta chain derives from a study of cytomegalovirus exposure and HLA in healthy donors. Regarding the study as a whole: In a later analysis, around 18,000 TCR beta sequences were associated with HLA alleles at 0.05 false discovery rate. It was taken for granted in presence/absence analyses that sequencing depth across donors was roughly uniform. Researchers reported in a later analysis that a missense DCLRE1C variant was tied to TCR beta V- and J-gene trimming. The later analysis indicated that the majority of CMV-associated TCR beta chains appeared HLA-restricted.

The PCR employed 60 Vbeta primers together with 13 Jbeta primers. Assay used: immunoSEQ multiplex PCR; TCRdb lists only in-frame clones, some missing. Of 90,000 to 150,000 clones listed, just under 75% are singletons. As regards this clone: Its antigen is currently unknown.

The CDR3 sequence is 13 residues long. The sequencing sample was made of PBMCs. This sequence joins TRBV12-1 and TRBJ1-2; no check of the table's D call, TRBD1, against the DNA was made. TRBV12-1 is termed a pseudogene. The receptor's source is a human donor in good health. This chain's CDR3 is CASSEQGLYGYTF. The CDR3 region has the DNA TGTGCCAGCAGCGAACAGGGGCTCTATGGCTACACCTTC.